Given below is one TCR beta chain in context. Its specificity is unknown. These data belong to a study of T cell repertoires in cytomegalovirus infection. Study-wide background: CMV epitopes used comprised recently identified HLA-C-restricted ones and well-studied HLA-B-restricted ones. The public TCR beta signatures pointed to both CMV infection and matching HLA type. Overall study findings and caveats: Identification of carriers of CMV plus the relevant HLA was performed using cumulative public TCR beta family frequency. The study found HLA-C-restricted CMV-specific TCR beta clonotypes dominating the ex vivo response.

This CDR3 has 16 amino acids. The germline V gene encodes CDR1 MNHNY and CDR2 SVGAGI (reference sequence). Trimming pared 0 bases from V and 4 bases from J, leaving 15 bases between. TCRdb fed the reads into MiXCR, producing one record per CDR3 protein. This sample has 200,000 or so distinct CDR3 sequences; around two fifths occur once, and the top ten carry around 60%. The sequenced sample was CD8+ T cells from cultured PBMCs, obtained from culture after CMV antigen stimulation. The clonotype was recovered from a human donor in good health (CMV status not recorded). Some clones in this sample may be carry-over from other donors' samples. The chain is built from TRBV6-6 and TRBJ1-1; D ambiguous. The CDR3 DNA reads as TGTGCCAGCAGTTACTCTGAGGGAAGGGATGGCACTGAAGCTTTCTTT. As protein: CASSYSEGRDGTEAFF.